Presented here are 23 T cell receptor beta chains from one specimen sequenced in a study of blood T cell repertoires in COVID-19. Here immunoSEQ multiplex PCR was the method, and the copy in TCRdb shows in-frame clones only, minus some. Of 170,000 or so clones in the sample, roughly 85% were seen once. Sequencing used peripheral blood. These receptors all come from a man aged 50 or older with active or convalescent COVID-19.

V usage is TRBV10-3 and J usage is TRBJ2-7; D might be TRBD1 (6 bases). Germline values: CDR1 ENHRY, CDR2 SYGVKD. Trimming stripped 8 bases from V and 2 bases from J, with 13 bases between. CDR3 length: 13 amino acids. The CDR3 region has the DNA TGTGCCATCGGAACAGGGAGTCCCTACGAGCAGTACTTC. It yields the protein CAIGTGSPYEQYF.

The CDR3 DNA sequence: TGTGCCAGCAGCTTGGGGGGGCGCGGAGATACGCAGTATTTT. Its translation is CASSLGGRGDTQYF. The rearrangement uses TRBV5-4 and TRBJ2-3; maybe TRBD1 (6 bases). The ends were cut back, 0 bases at V and 5 bases at J, with 10 bases in the middle. Per germline, CDR1 SGHNT and CDR2 YYREEE (reference sequence). This CDR3 contains 14 residues.

CDR3 in amino acids: CASSPGQAYGYTF. DNA for the CDR3: TGTGCCAGCAGTCCCGGACAGGCCTATGGCTACACCTTC. This chain joins TRBV6-5 and TRBJ1-2; TRBD1 aligns across 7 bases. CDR1 is MNHEY, CDR2 SVGAGI, per germline. With V trimmed by 5 bases and J by 4 bases, 4 bases remained unmatched. The CDR3 runs to 13 residues.

Of note for this clone: This CDR3 is also generated by other DNA sequences in the sample. The V and J genes are TRBV2 and TRBJ1-2; D unclear. The germline CDR1 and CDR2 sequences are SNHLY and FYNNEI. This CDR3 is 11 amino acids long. The ends were cut back, 8 bases at V and 4 bases at J, with 8 bases in the middle. For the CDR3, the DNA is TGTGCCAGCTCAAATTCCTATGGCTACACCTTC. Translated, it gives CASSNSYGYTF.

This sequence joins TRBV2 and TRBJ2-5; D gene uncertain. The ends were cut back, 2 bases at V and 5 bases at J, with 9 bases in the middle. Looked up from germline, CDR1 is SNHLY and CDR2 is FYNNEI. The CDR3 extends over 13 amino acids. The CDR3 DNA reads TGTGCCAGCAGTGAAAACTCGCGGGAGACCCAGTACTTC. Amino acid sequence: CASSENSRETQYF.

The chain uses TRBV7-9 and TRBJ2-7; 7 bases map to TRBD1. The CDR3 covers 13 residues. V dropped 3 bases and J dropped 5; count of bases not matched to a gene: 4. Germline V gives CDR1 SEHNR, CDR2 FQNEAQ (reference sequence). CDR3 protein: CASSLTGRHEQYF. Written as DNA, the CDR3 is TGTGCCAGCAGCTTGACAGGGCGCCACGAGCAGTACTTC.

This clone has just one count. The genes are TRBV3-1 (or the pseudogene TRBV3-2) and TRBJ1-2; a weak D match, TRBD1 (5 bases). CDR3 length: 14 residues. V lost 1 base, J lost 4 bases, and 10 bases lay in between. CDR1 is LGHDT and CDR2 is YNNKEL in the germline V gene (reference sequence). This CDR3 reads CASSQGGGGYGYTF. The DNA for the CDR3 is TGTGCCAGCAGCCAAGGCGGGGGGGGCTATGGCTACACCTTC.

The chain combines TRBV28 with TRBJ1-2, with TRBD1 as a possible D gene (6 bases). V shed 6 bases and J shed 4 bases, with 9 bases lying between them. The CDR3 totals 12 residues. The germline CDR1 and CDR2 sequences are MDHEN and SYDVKM. The CDR3 nucleotides read TGTGCCAGCAGAGTGACAGGCTATGGCTACACCTTC. Encoded protein: CASRVTGYGYTF.

The gene calls are TRBV5-1 and TRBJ2-4; perhaps TRBD2 as D (6 bases). Germline loops: CDR1 SGHRS, CDR2 YFSETQ. V shed 1 base and J shed 6 bases, with 14 bases lying between them. This CDR3 has 15 residues. CDR3 protein: CASSLSGESTNIQYF. CDR3 nucleotides: TGCGCCAGCAGCTTGTCGGGGGAGTCCACAAACATTCAGTACTTC.

Written as DNA, the CDR3 is TGTGCCATCAGTGAGGGACAGGGGTTGACCCAGTACTTC. It yields the protein CAISEGQGLTQYF. The V and J genes are TRBV10-3 and TRBJ2-5; 9 nucleotides match TRBD1. CDR1 is ENHRY and CDR2 is SYGVKD in the germline V gene. J was trimmed by 7 bases and V by 2 bases; bases with no gene match: 2. CDR3 length equals 13 residues.

The chain joins TRBV15 to TRBJ2-4; D perhaps matches TRBD2 (5 bases). The CDR3 loop spans 15 amino acids. V lost 0 bases and J lost 8, with 14 bases in between. Germline CDR1 is LNHNV and CDR2 is YYDKDF (reference sequence). Written as DNA, the CDR3 is TGTGCCACCAGCAGAGAGACGGGCCTGGGAGACATTCAGTACTTC. Its protein product is CATSRETGLGDIQYF.

The chain uses TRBV19 and TRBJ1-5, with 10 positions matching TRBD1. In germline, CDR1 is LNHDA, CDR2 SQIVND (reference sequence). With V trimmed by 6 bases and J by 6 bases, 11 bases remained unmatched. This CDR3 comprises 16 residues. CDR3 sequence reads: CASSPNRDRGTQPQHF. CDR3 nucleotides: TGTGCCAGTAGCCCAAACCGGGACAGGGGCACTCAGCCCCAGCATTTT. Full variable domain (outside the CDR3, taken from reference TRBV19 and TRBJ1-5): DGGITQSPKYLFRKEGQNVTLSCEQNLNHDAMYWYRQDPGQGLRLIYYSQIVNDFQKGDIAEGYSVSREKKESFPLTVTSAQKNPTAFYLCASSPNRDRGTQPQHFGDGTRLSIL.

The genes are TRBV5-6 and TRBJ2-1, with TRBD2 matching over 14 bases. This CDR3 region has 17 residues. Per germline, CDR1 SGHDT and CDR2 YYEEEE. The V gene end was trimmed by 4 bases and the J gene end by 9 bases; junction bases not matched to a gene: 12. The CDR3 loop reads CASSARLAGGPGGEQFF. The CDR3 coding sequence is TGTGCCAGCAGCGCCCGACTAGCGGGAGGGCCGGGCGGTGAGCAGTTCTTC.

The chain has TRBV5-4 and TRBJ1-2, with D maybe TRBD1 (5 bases). The V and J ends lost 3 bases and 2 bases respectively, with 17 bases between them. The CDR3 has 16 residues. Germline V gene lookup returns CDR1 SGHNT and CDR2 YYREEE (reference sequence). Written as DNA, the CDR3 is TGTGCCAGCAGCTCGTCAAGACAGCCCATAAACTATGGCTACACCTTC. Translation gives CASSSSRQPINYGYTF.

The V gene is TRBV18, the J gene TRBJ1-5; unclear D gene. Between the trimmed V and J ends, which lost 3 bases and 5 bases, there was a span of 8 bases. This CDR3 contains 13 residues. Germline CDR1 KGHSH, CDR2 LQKENI. CDR3 amino acids: CASSPAEDQPQHF. CDR3 DNA: TGTGCCAGCTCACCGGCGGAGGATCAGCCCCAGCATTTT.

The chain joins TRBV5-4 to TRBJ1-2; 9 nucleotides align to TRBD1. Trimming cost V 6 bases and J 3 bases; bases outside gene matches: 6. From germline, CDR1 is SGHNT and CDR2 YYREEE (reference sequence). The CDR3 has 14 residues. CDR3 residues: CASNDRGYDYGYTF. In nucleotides, the CDR3 is TGTGCCAGCAACGACAGGGGGTATGACTATGGCTACACCTTC.

This CDR3 is CAINQPAGAPGANVLTF. The DNA of the CDR3 is TGTGCCATCAACCAGCCGGCGGGGGCACCCGGGGCCAACGTCCTGACTTTC. The gene calls are TRBV10-3 and TRBJ2-6; TRBD2 might be the D (7 bases). The germline CDR1 and CDR2 sequences are ENHRY and SYGVKD. The CDR3 is 17 residues long. V lost 7 bases and J 4 bases, leaving 20 bases between the germline ends.

This chain uses TRBV6-6 with TRBJ1-2; 7 bases map to TRBD1. J lost 7 bases, V lost 7 bases, and 15 bases had no gene match. Germline V gene sequence: CDR1 MNHNY, CDR2 SVGAGI (reference sequence). The length of the CDR3 is 15 residues. CDR3 sequence: CASTAPDRVLRGYTF. DNA of the CDR3: TGTGCCAGCACAGCCCCCGACAGGGTATTACGTGGCTACACCTTC.

This chain links TRBV5-6 with TRBJ2-5; 7 bases map to TRBD1. Germline CDR1 reads SGHDT; CDR2 reads YYEEEE. The CDR3 has 14 amino acids. Trimming cost V 0 bases and J 3 bases; bases outside gene matches: 2. The CDR3 sequence: CASSLEQGKETQYF. The CDR3 nucleotides are TGTGCCAGCAGCTTGGAACAGGGGAAAGAGACCCAGTACTTC.

The rearrangement uses TRBV6-5 and TRBJ1-5, with 7 nucleotides matching TRBD1. Germline CDR1 MNHEY, CDR2 SVGAGI. CDR3 length: 14 amino acids. V lost 5 bases, J lost 5 bases, and 6 bases stayed unmatched. Written as DNA, the CDR3 is TGTGCCAGCAGTCTACAGGGGTGGGATCAGCCCCAGCATTTT. Its protein product is CASSLQGWDQPQHF.

The chain links TRBV2 to TRBJ2-5, with TRBD1 identical over 8 bases. CDR3 size: 17 residues. From germline, CDR1 is SNHLY and CDR2 FYNNEI. V was clipped by 1 base and J by 2 bases; unmatched bases: 9. This chain's CDR3 is CASSEDRGFTFQETQYF. CDR3 coding DNA: TGTGCCAGCAGTGAAGACAGGGGGTTTACCTTTCAAGAGACCCAGTACTTC.

The J gene is TRBJ1-3, the V gene TRBV7-2, with 10 bases fitting TRBD1. The V and J ends lost 4 bases and 0 bases, in that order; junction bases with no gene match: 12. Germline CDR1 and CDR2: SGHTA and FQGNSA. There are 19 residues in the CDR3. In DNA form, the CDR3 reads TGTGCCAGCAGCTCTACCGGGACAGGGGTCCTCTCCTCTGGAAACACCATATATTTT. This translates into CASSSTGTGVLSSGNTIYF.

This clone was observed at least ten times. The chain has TRBV7-2 and TRBJ2-7, with D possibly matching TRBD2 (6 bases). V lost 5 bases and J lost 3, with 17 bases in between. Germline values: CDR1 SGHTA, CDR2 FQGNSA. This CDR3 has 15 residues. In DNA form, the CDR3 reads TGTGCCAGCAGCCCTTCAATGACTAGTGACTACGAGCAGTACTTC. It specifies CASSPSMTSDYEQYF. Together with reference TRBV7-2 and TRBJ2-7, the CDR3 gives the full variable domain: GAGVSQSPSNKVTEKGKDVELRCDPISGHTALYWYRQSLGQGLEFLIYFQGNSAPDKSGLPSDRFSAERTGGSVSTLTIQRTQQEDSAVYLCASSPSMTSDYEQYFGPGTRLTVT.